These T cell receptor beta chains were read from a single sample in a study of blood T cell repertoires in COVID-19. Assay used: immunoSEQ multiplex PCR; TCRdb lists only in-frame clones, some missing. The sample comprises around 78,000 clones, about nine tenths of which are singletons, and 27% rests with the top ten. Sample: peripheral blood. Every receptor here comes from a man in his forties or fifties with active or convalescent COVID-19. Both conserved end residues are part of each CDR3. The D gene is left open where the match is weak. Some rows have no size entry. The others give once, few or many, or a class for an expanded clone.

CDR3 length	clone size	J gene	D gene	V gene	CDR3 protein
12	NA	TRBJ1-5	TRBD1	TRBV12-3/TRBV12-4	CASRTGNQPQHF
17	NA	TRBJ2-7	TRBD1	TRBV27	CASSKAYLQGSSYEQYF
17	NA	TRBJ2-5	NA	TRBV7-2	CASSLGGQGGGQETQYF
16	once	TRBJ2-7	TRBD2	TRBV6-2/TRBV6-3	CASSYPDRGSPYEQYF
16	NA	TRBJ1-3	NA	TRBV18	CASSPSAGNTGNTIYF
13	NA	TRBJ2-5	TRBD1	TRBV10-3	CAIRQGSQETQYF
12	NA	TRBJ2-5	NA	TRBV9	CASSGGGETQYF
16	NA	TRBJ1-4	TRBD1	TRBV24-1	CATSDPRDRAGEKLFF
12	NA	TRBJ2-7	NA	TRBV7-2	CASSSVSYEQYF
14	NA	TRBJ1-3	NA	TRBV11-2	CASSYTGSGNTIYF
14	NA	TRBJ2-3	NA	TRBV11-2	CASSLRGAGDTQYF
17	NA	TRBJ2-1	TRBD2	TRBV3-1/TRBV3-2	CASSQSSGRSSYNEQFF
14	once	TRBJ1-4	NA	TRBV19	CASKRTPGNEKLFF
19	NA	TRBJ2-1	TRBD2	TRBV2	CASSEVERGGRPTSNEQFF
13	NA	TRBJ1-1	TRBD1	TRBV12-3/TRBV12-4	CASSLNRGTEAFF
18	NA	TRBJ2-1	TRBD2	TRBV19	CASSIFLGTSGRDNEQFF
17	NA	TRBJ2-4	TRBD1	TRBV7-8	CASSFAGTGRPENIQYF
15	NA	TRBJ1-6	TRBD1	TRBV28	CASSPGDRVWSPLHF
14	NA	TRBJ2-7	TRBD1	TRBV30	CAWSLDRGHYEQYF
17	NA	TRBJ2-2	TRBD2	TRBV20-1	CSASLEGLAENTGELFF
13	NA	TRBJ2-5	TRBD1	TRBV6-6	CASRGQIQETQYF
15	once	TRBJ2-7	NA	TRBV25-1	CASSESLGGSYEQYF
17	NA	TRBJ2-3	TRBD2	TRBV10-3	CAISESISSGLTDTQYF
14	many	TRBJ1-5	NA	TRBV6-5	CASSYLSGLQPQHF
15	NA	TRBJ2-2	TRBD1	TRBV7-2	CASSYRQGDTGELFF
14	NA	TRBJ1-3	NA	TRBV7-2	CASSPLISGNTIYF
14	NA	TRBJ2-7	TRBD1	TRBV4-2	CASSRDRELYEQYF
14	NA	TRBJ2-1	NA	TRBV5-1	CASSLGRQMGEQFF
19	NA	TRBJ2-2	TRBD2	TRBV5-3	CARSLYPTSGSSTTGELFF
16	NA	TRBJ2-3	TRBD2	TRBV6-5	CASSYSNGLAGDTQYF
16	NA	TRBJ1-4	NA	TRBV5-4	CASSEHDRLTNEKLFF
16	NA	TRBJ2-7	TRBD1	TRBV27	CASSWSGQGATSEQYF
15	NA	TRBJ2-7	TRBD1	TRBV19	CASSTGGANFYEQYF
16	NA	TRBJ2-1	TRBD2	TRBV5-1	CASIRASGGQYNEQFF
12	NA	TRBJ2-1	NA	TRBV28	CATLGGLYEQFF
17	NA	TRBJ1-2	NA	TRBV6-1	CASSEALRRRGRNGYTF
16	NA	TRBJ2-3	TRBD1	TRBV5-1	CASSLGQGAVTDTQYF
14	NA	TRBJ2-1	TRBD2	TRBV6-2/TRBV6-3	CASSARLAGGEQFF
15	NA	TRBJ2-5	TRBD1	TRBV19	CASSTTGTGQETQYF
16	few	TRBJ2-3	TRBD2	TRBV4-3	CASSQQLAGGPDTQYF
14	NA	TRBJ1-3	NA	TRBV6-5	CASGSGGAGNTIYF